This T cell receptor beta chain was retrieved from a study of blood T cell repertoires in COVID-19. Overall study context: Italy, Spain and the United States were the sources of the convalescent and acute COVID-19 samples.

As handled by the study authors: Amplified reference gene primers provided the basis for estimating nucleated cell counts. TCRdb keeps only in-frame clones here, not all; method: immunoSEQ multiplex PCR. V, J and clone size are those of that table, while D and trimming were read from the DNA. The sample contains 300,000 to 400,000 clones, approximately 89% of which appear only once. This CDR3 is built from 12 residues. Trimming left V 7 bases short and J 4 bases short, with 10 bases between. This clone was counted once. This sequence originates from a woman aged 18-29 years who had recovered from COVID-19. The V call is TRBV12-3 or TRBV12-4, the J call TRBJ1-1; D is perhaps TRBD1 (5 bases). The sample consisted of peripheral blood. The DNA for the CDR3 is TGTGCCAGCACCCCAGGGCCCACTGAAGCTTTCTTT. Translating gives CASTPGPTEAFF.